The sequence of this T cell receptor (beta chain) was determined in a study of glioma-infiltrating T cells. Findings and limits, study-wide: Non-neoplastic patients had below-expected tissue-blood divergence, while all gliomas exceeded expectation. CDR3 overlap between tissue and blood was very small.

Germline V lookup: CDR1 MNHNS, CDR2 SASEGT. The CDR3 extends over 15 amino acids. V shed 4 bases and J shed 1 base, with 11 bases lying between them. The iRepertoire nested amplicon-rescue multiplex PCR amplified TCR alpha and beta CDR3s from RNA. Input was 100-400 ng of tissue mRNA or PBMC total RNA. TCRdb passed the multiplex PCR reads through MiXCR, listing each CDR3 protein once. Of over 120,000 distinct CDR3 sequences detected, 30% to 40% appear once; the ten largest clones hold about 18%. This clonotype was seen just once. What it binds is not known. This sequence was found in a human donor with low-grade glioma or glioblastoma, undergoing nonglioma brain surgery, or in good health (not recorded which). The chain is built from TRBV6-1 and TRBJ1-5; the D is unclear. Sequenced: glioma tissue, nonneoplastic brain tissue, or PBMCs (not recorded which). The CDR3 sequence: CASSGIWWSNQPQHF. The CDR3 region has the DNA TGTGCCAGCAGTGGGATCTGGTGGAGCAATCAGCCCCAGCATTTT.